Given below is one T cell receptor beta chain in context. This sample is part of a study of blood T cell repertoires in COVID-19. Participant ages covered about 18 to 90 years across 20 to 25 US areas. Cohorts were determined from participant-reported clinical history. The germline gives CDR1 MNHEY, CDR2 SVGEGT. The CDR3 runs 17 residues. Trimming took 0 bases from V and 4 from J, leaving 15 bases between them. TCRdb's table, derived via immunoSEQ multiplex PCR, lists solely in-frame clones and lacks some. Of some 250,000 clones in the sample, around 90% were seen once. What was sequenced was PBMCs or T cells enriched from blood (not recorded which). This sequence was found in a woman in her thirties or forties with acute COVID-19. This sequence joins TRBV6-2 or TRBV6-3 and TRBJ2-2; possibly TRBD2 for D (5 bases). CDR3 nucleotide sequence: TGTGCCAGCAGTTACTCGCACTTAGAGGCGGGCACCGGGGAGCTGTTTTTT. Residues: CASSYSHLEAGTGELFF.